The 30 T cell receptor beta chains below come from one sample, sequenced in a study of human T cells and chemical hapten exposure. The time point is: pre-sensitization, week 0. As to treatment: therapeutic diphenylcyclopropenone sensitization with weekly scalp DPC. One entry per CDR3 protein, called by TCRdb with MiXCR from the RACE reads. Of 120,000 or so distinct CDR3 sequences listed, approximately 13% are singletons. The material sequenced was whole blood, taken in connection with sensitization to the hapten diphenylcyclopropenone (DPC). These receptors came from a woman aged 18-30 years with alopecia areata. Some clones in this sample may be carry-over from other donors' samples.

This rearrangement joins TRBV7-9 to TRBJ2-1; 8 positions agree with TRBD1. Germline-derived CDR1 and CDR2 are SEHNR and FQNEAQ (reference sequence). V was pared by 6 bases and J by 8 bases, with 6 bases of the junction left unmatched. The CDR3 runs 13 residues. This CDR3 reads CASRPGQGYEQFF. The DNA for the CDR3 is TGTGCCAGCAGACCCGGACAGGGATATGAGCAGTTCTTC.

In this sample, this clonotype turned up many times. This sequence joins TRBV20-1 and TRBJ1-2; no reliable D call. Trimming pared 6 bases from V and 6 bases from J, leaving 14 bases between. Germline CDR1 is DFQATT and CDR2 is SNEGSKA (reference sequence). This CDR3 has 12 amino acids. In DNA, the CDR3 is TGCAGTGCCATCCAAACAGTGGATGGCTACACCTTC. Protein: CSAIQTVDGYTF.

As DNA, the CDR3 is TGTGCCAGCAGCTTATGGCAGGGTGGAGAGACCCAGTACTTC. Residues: CASSLWQGGETQYF. The V gene is TRBV7-2, the J gene TRBJ2-5, with a tentative D call TRBD1 (5 bases). The CDR3 has 14 residues. CDR1 is SGHTA and CDR2 is FQGNSA in the germline V gene. V lost 2 bases and J lost 4, with 11 bases in between.

This clonotype was detected a few times. The CDR3 reads CATGTFEAFF. The CDR3 coding sequence is TGTGCTACCGGGACCTTTGAAGCTTTCTTT. This chain links TRBV2 with TRBJ1-1; possible D gene TRBD1, 5 bases. CDR1 is SNHLY and CDR2 is FYNNEI in the germline V gene. The length of the CDR3 is 10 residues. Looking up the rest from reference TRBV2 and TRBJ1-1 gives the full variable domain: EPEVTQTPSHQVTQMGQEVILRCVPISNHLYFYWYRQILGQKVEFLVSFYNNEISEKSEIFDDQFSVERPDGSNFTLKIRSTKLEDSAMYFCATGTFEAFFGQGTRLTVV.

The chain recombines TRBV25-1 with TRBJ2-7; D not resolved. V was clipped by 10 bases and J by 4 bases, with 11 bases between them. The CDR3 runs to 11 residues. Germline CDR1 and CDR2: MGHDK and SYGVNS. CDR3 nucleotide sequence: TGTGCCACCCGGGCCCTATACGAGCAGTACTTC. Residues: CATRALYEQYF.

The chain carries TRBV12-3 or TRBV12-4 and TRBJ1-1, with TRBD1 identical over 9 bases. The CDR3 spans 14 residues. Trimming cost V 7 bases and J 2 bases; bases outside gene matches: 5. CDR3 coding DNA: TGTGCCAGCACCATGGGACAGGGTAACACTGAAGCTTTCTTT. It encodes CASTMGQGNTEAFF.

This clonotype was observed at least ten times. The V and J genes are TRBV6-5 and TRBJ1-6; no clear D gene. Looked up from germline, CDR1 is MNHEY and CDR2 is SVGAGI. This CDR3 is built from 13 residues. Trimming removed 5 bases from V and 6 bases from J, with 8 bases in between. CDR3 loop: CASSTQSNSPLHF. The CDR3 DNA reads TGTGCCAGCAGTACACAGAGTAATTCACCCCTCCACTTT.

This clonotype has ten or more counts. The CDR3 bases are TGTGCCAGCAGACTCGATCTCTACGAGCAGTACTTC. Amino acid sequence: CASRLDLYEQYF. The chain recombines TRBV2 with TRBJ2-7; D gene uncertain. CDR1 is SNHLY and CDR2 is FYNNEI in the germline V gene. Between the trimmed V and J ends, which lost 6 bases and 3 bases, there was a span of 9 bases. CDR3 length: 12 residues.

This clonotype was detected only a few times. The CDR3 here is CSASPRQVTSYGYTF. The CDR3 DNA is TGCAGTGCTAGTCCTAGACAGGTTACTAGCTATGGCTACACCTTC. This sequence joins TRBV20-1 and TRBJ1-2; a possible D gene is TRBD1 (6 bases). V lost 3 bases and J lost 4, with 18 bases in between. CDR1 and CDR2 from the germline V gene are DFQATT and SNEGSKA (reference sequence). The CDR3 totals 15 residues.

This clonotype was seen a few times. The genes are TRBV29-1 and TRBJ1-1; tentative D call: TRBD1 (5 bases). The ends were cut back, 1 base at V and 4 bases at J, with 10 bases in the middle. The germline V gene encodes CDR1 SQVTM and CDR2 ANQGSEA. The CDR3 is made up of 13 amino acids. This CDR3 is CSVEVGQGTEAFF. In DNA, the CDR3 is TGCAGCGTTGAAGTGGGCCAGGGCACTGAAGCTTTCTTT.

This clonotype was counted ten times or more. The chain combines TRBV4-3 with TRBJ1-5; maybe TRBD1 (5 bases). The germline V and J ends were trimmed by 3 bases and 4 bases, with 13 bases remaining between them. This CDR3 has 15 amino acids. Per the germline V gene, CDR1 is LGHNA and CDR2 is YSLEER. CDR3 region: CASSHTWQGNQPQHF. CDR3 nucleotides: TGCGCCAGCAGCCATACGTGGCAGGGAAATCAGCCCCAGCATTTT.

This clonotype was found many times. The rearrangement joins TRBV15 to TRBJ1-2, with a possible D match to TRBD1 (5 bases). The CDR3 has 14 residues. CDR1 LNHNV and CDR2 YYDKDF come from the germline V gene (reference sequence). Trimming left V 3 bases short and J 2 bases short, with 10 bases between. The CDR3 DNA is TGTGCCACCAGCAGGGACGGGACCAACTATGGCTACACCTTC. This gives the protein CATSRDGTNYGYTF.

The chain combines TRBV5-4 with TRBJ2-7; possible D gene TRBD2, 6 bases. From germline, CDR1 is SGHNT and CDR2 YYREEE (reference sequence). The V end lost 0 bases, the J end lost 1 base, and 11 bases lay between the germline ends. The CDR3 runs to 15 residues. In nucleotides, the CDR3 is TGTGCCAGCAGCTTGGTTGGCGGGGAATCCTACGAGCAGTACTTC. Translating gives CASSLVGGESYEQYF.

This chain connects TRBV9 to TRBJ1-6; no clear D. V lost 10 bases, J lost 11 bases, and 10 bases lay in between. The CDR3 spans 10 residues. Germline V gives CDR1 SGDLS, CDR2 YYNGEE. CDR3 DNA sequence: TGTGCCCCTAACGGGGCACCCCTCCACTTT. It yields the protein CAPNGAPLHF.

The chain employs TRBV20-1 and TRBJ1-6; possible D gene TRBD1, 5 bases. The CDR3 runs to 15 residues. V was clipped by 3 bases and J by 5 bases, with 14 bases between them. Germline V gene data show CDR1 as DFQATT and CDR2 as SNEGSKA (reference sequence). CDR3 loop: CSARGGTADNSPLHF. CDR3 bases: TGCAGTGCTAGGGGCGGGACGGCAGATAATTCACCCCTCCACTTT.

This clonotype was recorded a few times. This rearrangement joins TRBV27 to TRBJ2-7, with D unclear. The CDR3 length is 13 residues. Per germline, CDR1 MNHEY and CDR2 SMNVEV (reference sequence). V was clipped by 8 bases and J by 0 bases, with 11 bases between them. The CDR3 loop is CASGLGDSYEQYF. CDR3 DNA sequence: TGTGCCAGCGGCTTGGGCGACTCCTACGAGCAGTACTTC.

Only a few counts were recorded for this clonotype. The V and J genes are TRBV3-2 and TRBJ1-2; TRBD1, the D gene given by the table, was not confirmed from the DNA. TRBV3-2 is marked as a pseudogene. The length of the CDR3 is 16 residues. CDR3 in DNA: TGTGCCAGCAGCCAAGTTTGCAGGGGGCCCCACTATGGCTACACCTTC. The encoded protein is CASSQVCRGPHYGYTF.

This clonotype was seen at least ten times. The gene calls are TRBV3-1 and TRBJ2-2; D call uncertain. Germline CDR1 is LGHDT and CDR2 is YNNKEL (reference sequence). V lost 5 bases, J lost 4 bases, and 11 bases lay in between. The CDR3 is 14 residues long. CDR3 DNA: TGTGCCAGCAGCGCTAATTCGGGCACCGGGGAGCTGTTTTTT. This sequence encodes CASSANSGTGELFF.

The chain uses TRBV7-2 and TRBJ2-1, with a possible D match to TRBD1 (5 bases). The germline CDR1 and CDR2 sequences are SGHTA and FQGNSA. There are 13 residues in the CDR3. V lost 7 bases to trimming and J lost 9 bases, with 16 bases between them. CDR3 protein: CASTPGRVREQFF. CDR3 DNA sequence: TGTGCCAGCACCCCGGGCAGGGTGCGTGAGCAGTTCTTC.

The chain joins TRBV18 to TRBJ2-7; maybe TRBD1 (6 bases). In germline, CDR1 is KGHSH, CDR2 LQKENI. V lost 3 bases and J 3 bases, leaving 9 bases between the germline ends. The CDR3 covers 13 residues. The CDR3 sequence: CASSPLQGYEQYF. CDR3 bases: TGTGCCAGCTCACCTTTACAGGGCTACGAGCAGTACTTC.

Details on this clonotype: This may be a read error, as it is one base from a much larger clone. The rearrangement joins TRBV6-2 or TRBV6-3 to TRBJ2-7; 8 nucleotides match TRBD1. Per germline, CDR1 MNHEY and CDR2 SVGEGT. The CDR3 runs to 13 residues. CDR3 sequence reads: CDSVGQDSYEQYF. The CDR3, as DNA: TGTGACAGCGTGGGACAGGATTCCTACGAGCAGTACTTC.

In this sample, this clonotype turned up many times. The V and J genes are TRBV20-1 and TRBJ2-7; D is perhaps TRBD1 or TRBD2 (6 bases each). Trimming stripped 1 base from V and 6 bases from J, with 16 bases between. In germline, CDR1 is DFQATT, CDR2 SNEGSKA (reference sequence). The CDR3 is 14 residues long. The CDR3 nucleotides are TGCAGTGCTAGAGTGGGGGGCCAGGGAGGCGAGCAGTACTTC. Amino acids: CSARVGGQGGEQYF.

This clonotype showed up many times. The genes are TRBV11-2 and TRBJ2-3; 9 bases map to TRBD1. After removal of 1 base from V and 2 bases from J, the junction contained 1 base not matched to a gene. The germline CDR1 and CDR2 sequences are SGHAT and FQNNGV. The CDR3 has 15 amino acids. The CDR3: CASSLGTGVTDTQYF. The CDR3 region has the DNA TGTGCCAGCAGCTTAGGGACAGGGGTCACAGATACGCAGTATTTT.

This rearrangement joins TRBV9 to TRBJ1-1; 8 nucleotides line up with TRBD1. J lost 8 bases, V lost 0 bases, and 6 bases had no gene match. The CDR3 runs to 14 residues. Germline-derived CDR1 and CDR2 are SGDLS and YYNGEE. Here the CDR3 DNA reads TGTGCCAGCAGCGTAGAAGGACAGGGCTTCGAAGCTTTCTTT. Its protein is CASSVEGQGFEAFF.

The rearrangement uses TRBV28 and TRBJ2-6; D is undetermined. The CDR3 has 18 amino acids. V lost 4 bases, J lost 1 base, and 17 bases lay in between. CDR1 and CDR2 from the germline V gene are MDHEN and SYDVKM. The CDR3 loop is CASSSRAFARSGANVLTF. The CDR3 region has the DNA TGTGCCAGCAGTTCCCGGGCTTTTGCCCGGTCTGGGGCCAACGTCCTGACTTTC.

At least ten counts were recorded for this clonotype. This rearrangement joins TRBV10-3 to TRBJ2-3, with a possible D match to TRBD1 (6 bases). Germline V gene lookup returns CDR1 ENHRY and CDR2 SYGVKD. The CDR3 runs 15 residues. V gave up 4 bases and J gave up 2 bases, with 13 bases separating them. CDR3 protein: CAISAQGITTDTQYF. The CDR3 coding sequence is TGTGCCATCAGTGCACAGGGCATCACCACAGATACGCAGTATTTT.

This clonotype was seen more than once but under ten times. This chain joins TRBV7-8 and TRBJ1-5; no firm D call. CDR3 length equals 16 residues. CDR1 is SGHVS, CDR2 FQNEAQ, per germline. Trimming pared 5 bases from V and 0 bases from J, leaving 14 bases between. CDR3 sequence: CASSLEGEYSNQPQHF. CDR3 DNA: TGTGCCAGCAGCCTAGAGGGCGAGTATAGCAATCAGCCCCAGCATTTT.

The chain employs TRBV9 and TRBJ2-5; possible D gene TRBD1, 6 bases. The CDR3 is 13 residues long. CDR1 and CDR2 from the germline V gene are SGDLS and YYNGEE. Trimming took off 4 bases at V and 6 bases at J, with 13 bases between the two ends. DNA for the CDR3: TGTGCCAGCAGCCCACGTAGGGGGAAGACCCAGTACTTC. It specifies CASSPRRGKTQYF.

This clonotype has more than one count but fewer than ten. The chain carries TRBV18 and TRBJ2-7, with 8 bases identical to TRBD1. V lost 6 bases, J lost 1 base, and 14 bases stayed unmatched. This CDR3 spans 17 amino acids. CDR1 is KGHSH and CDR2 is LQKENI in the germline V gene. CDR3 amino acids: CASSQSGVTGGSYEQYF. The CDR3 bases are TGTGCCAGCTCCCAATCAGGAGTTACAGGGGGTTCCTACGAGCAGTACTTC.

The genes are TRBV10-2 and TRBJ1-4; D may be TRBD1 (5 bases). The CDR3 spans 14 residues. Germline V gene data show CDR1 as WSHSY and CDR2 as SAAADI. Between the trimmed V and J ends, which lost 6 bases and 3 bases, there was a span of 11 bases. The CDR3 sequence: CASRPGPPNEKLFF. The DNA of the CDR3 is TGCGCCAGCAGGCCGGGACCCCCTAATGAAAAACTGTTTTTT.